The 17 T cell receptor beta chains listed next were all sequenced from one sample in a study of T-cell memory formation after mild COVID-19. TCRdb re-analysed the 5' RACE reads in MiXCR, keeping a single row per CDR3 protein. Of a few hundred thousand distinct CDR3 sequences listed, approximately 16% were seen once; the top ten hold under 25%. Sequenced sample: PBMCs or a T cell subset sorted from them (not recorded which). The source is a man in his late teens or twenties who had mild COVID-19 (a few samples of this study predate the infection). Cell type and time point are not known.

V is TRBV6-5 and J is TRBJ2-7, with 8 bases lining up with TRBD1. Trimming cost V 7 bases and J 3 bases; bases outside gene matches: 11. The germline gives CDR1 MNHEY, CDR2 SVGAGI. The CDR3 length is 15 residues. The CDR3 coding sequence is TGTGCCAGCACCCGCAGGGGGCGGGTCGGCTACGAGCAGTACTTC. It yields the protein CASTRRGRVGYEQYF.

The chain links TRBV19 to TRBJ1-5; D is uncertain. Per germline, CDR1 LNHDA and CDR2 SQIVND (reference sequence). The CDR3 is made up of 13 amino acids. Trimming stripped 5 bases from V and 7 bases from J, with 12 bases between. CDR3 in amino acids: CASSATVPQPQHF. CDR3 DNA: TGTGCCAGTAGTGCCACAGTCCCCCAGCCCCAGCATTTT.

V usage is TRBV12-3 or TRBV12-4 and J usage is TRBJ2-7; TRBD2 matches at 7 bases. The CDR3 is 15 amino acids. The trim removed 7 bases at V and 4 bases at J, leaving 13 bases unmatched. The CDR3 coding sequence is TGTGCCAGCACCAGTCCCCGGGACTACAAGTACGAGCAGTACTTC. Translating gives CASTSPRDYKYEQYF.

The sample holds many counts of this clonotype. CDR3 amino acids: CASSQDPGYNSPLHF. DNA of the CDR3: TGTGCCAGCAGCCAAGACCCAGGTTATAATTCACCCCTCCACTTT. J is TRBJ1-6 and V is TRBV3-1; no reliable D call. From germline, CDR1 is LGHDT and CDR2 YNNKEL (reference sequence). With 0 bases removed from V and 4 bases from J, the gap between germline ends came to 7 bases. The CDR3 is 15 residues long.

The chain joins TRBV12-3 or TRBV12-4 to TRBJ1-2, with 7 bases lining up with TRBD1. The CDR3 spans 13 residues. The V and J ends lost 6 bases and 8 bases, in that order; junction bases with no gene match: 9. CDR3: CASRRTGQGGYTF. The CDR3 DNA sequence: TGTGCCAGCAGAAGGACAGGTCAGGGGGGCTACACCTTC.

The rearrangement uses TRBV5-6 and TRBJ2-1; D not certain. This CDR3 comprises 13 residues. CDR1 and CDR2 from the germline V gene are SGHDT and YYEEEE. The germline V and J ends were trimmed by 2 bases and 4 bases, with 7 bases remaining between them. The DNA for the CDR3 is TGTGCCAGCAGCTTACAACAGTACAATGAGCAGTTCTTC. This gives the protein CASSLQQYNEQFF. The whole variable domain, filled in from reference TRBV5-6 and TRBJ2-1, reads DAGVTQSPTHLIKTRGQQVTLRCSPKSGHDTVSWYQQALGQGPQFIFQYYEEEERQRGNFPDRFSGHQFPNYSSELNVNALLLGDSALYLCASSLQQYNEQFFGPGTRLTVL.

This clonotype appeared a few times. The rearrangement links TRBV5-1 to TRBJ2-2; 8 nucleotides agree with TRBD2. The CDR3 runs to 16 residues. Germline-derived CDR1 and CDR2 are SGHRS and YFSETQ. The V gene end was trimmed by 2 bases and the J gene end by 0 bases; junction bases not matched to a gene: 3. The CDR3 loop reads CASSFTSGANTGELFF. The CDR3 DNA follows: TGCGCCAGCAGCTTTACTAGCGGAGCGAACACCGGGGAGCTGTTTTTT.

This clonotype has more than one count but fewer than ten. V and J are TRBV6-6 and TRBJ2-5, with TRBD1 identical over 7 bases. The V gene's germline CDR1 is MNHNY and CDR2 SVGAGI (reference sequence). The V gene end was trimmed by 6 bases and the J gene end by 2 bases; junction bases not matched to a gene: 6. The CDR3 covers 14 residues. CDR3 protein: CASSPTGQQETQYF. Here the CDR3 DNA reads TGTGCCAGCAGCCCAACGGGACAGCAAGAGACCCAGTACTTC.

The CDR3 DNA reads TGTGCCAGCAGCTCACGAACGCCGACAGGGGGTCAAGAGACCCAGTACTTC. It codes for CASSSRTPTGGQETQYF. The chain carries TRBV7-9 and TRBJ2-5; 9 bases agree with TRBD1. The junction had 11 bases not matched to a gene; V was cut back by 4 bases and J by 2 bases. Germline values: CDR1 SEHNR, CDR2 FQNEAQ (reference sequence). The CDR3 runs to 17 residues.

This clonotype was recorded many times. The genes are TRBV20-1 and TRBJ2-1; TRBD2 matches at 11 bases. The CDR3 sequence is 13 residues long. The J segment lost 4 bases and the V segment lost 4 bases, leaving 0 bases of the junction unmatched. Germline V lookup: CDR1 DFQATT, CDR2 SNEGSKA (reference sequence). The CDR3 spells CSATSGGYNEQFF. In nucleotides, the CDR3 is TGCAGTGCTACTAGCGGGGGGTACAATGAGCAGTTCTTC.

This clonotype was counted only a few times. The genes are TRBV6-6 and TRBJ2-1; 9 nucleotides agree with TRBD2. With 7 bases clipped from V and 10 bases from J, the junction kept 14 bases outside the gene matches. Looked up from germline, CDR1 is MNHNY and CDR2 is SVGAGI (reference sequence). The CDR3 covers 15 residues. DNA of the CDR3: TGTGCCAGCACCCCCGGGACTAGCCGCTCCCAAGAGCAGTTCTTC. This encodes CASTPGTSRSQEQFF.

This clonotype was found many times. The genes are TRBV9 and TRBJ2-1; 7 nucleotides align to TRBD2. V lost 4 bases and J lost 1; bases outside the gene matches: 5. The CDR3 loop spans 15 amino acids. Germline V gene sequence: CDR1 SGDLS, CDR2 YYNGEE. The CDR3 spells CASSPREVSYNEQFF. The CDR3 DNA reads TGTGCCAGCAGCCCCCGGGAGGTATCCTACAATGAGCAGTTCTTC.

This clonotype was seen more than once but under ten times. V usage is TRBV12-3 or TRBV12-4 and J usage is TRBJ2-7, with 9 positions matching TRBD1. V was clipped by 5 bases and J by 6 bases; unmatched bases: 5. This CDR3 has 13 amino acids. In DNA, the CDR3 is TGTGCCAGCAGTCGGGACAGGGTATCCGAGCAGTACTTC. The encoded protein is CASSRDRVSEQYF.

V is TRBV7-8 and J is TRBJ2-3, with D perhaps matching TRBD2 (5 bases). CDR1 and CDR2 (germline): SGHVS, FQNEAQ. The CDR3 length is 13 residues. Trimming cost V 5 bases and J 1 base, with 7 bases left between them. CDR3 amino acids: CASSGGRTDTQYF. CDR3 DNA sequence: TGTGCCAGCAGCGGCGGGCGCACAGATACGCAGTATTTT.

In this sample, this clonotype turned up a few times. The chain combines TRBV7-2 with TRBJ2-3, with 7 bases identical to TRBD2. V gave up 3 bases and J gave up 6 bases; unmatched junction bases: 9. Germline CDR1 SGHTA, CDR2 FQGNSA. The CDR3 is 15 residues long. CDR3 nucleotides: TGTGCCAGCAGCTTCCCCTTGAGCGGGGTGGATACGCAGTATTTT. Protein product: CASSFPLSGVDTQYF. Full variable domain (missing parts from reference TRBV7-2 and TRBJ2-3): GAGVSQSPSNKVTEKGKDVELRCDPISGHTALYWYRQSLGQGLEFLIYFQGNSAPDKSGLPSDRFSAERTGGSVSTLTIQRTQQEDSAVYLCASSFPLSGVDTQYFGPGTRLTVL.

The J gene is TRBJ1-2, the V gene TRBV12-3 or TRBV12-4, with 9 positions matching TRBD1. This CDR3 comprises 13 residues. V lost 6 bases and J lost 8; bases outside the gene matches: 7. The CDR3 is CASRPGQGSGYTF. Written as DNA, the CDR3 is TGTGCCAGCAGGCCGGGACAGGGATCGGGCTACACCTTC.

The chain links TRBV5-1 to TRBJ1-2; D not resolved. The CDR3 loop spans 13 amino acids. Per the germline V gene, CDR1 is SGHRS and CDR2 is YFSETQ. V was pared by 1 base and J by 2 bases, with 6 bases between. This chain's CDR3 is CASSLIGNYGYTF. Written as DNA, the CDR3 is TGCGCCAGCAGCTTGATAGGAAACTATGGCTACACCTTC.